These 22 T cell receptor beta chains were sequenced from one sample in a study of blood T cell repertoires in COVID-19 (dated by TCRdb to about 2020). The library was generated by the immunoSEQ multiplex PCR assay. The immuneACCESS repertoire file appears here via TCRdb, limited to in-frame rearrangements. These files lack a portion of the clones; in checked studies, under half of the deficit traces to unresolved V genes, and the cause of the others is not known. This sample is represented by around 380,000 clones; 80% to 90% of them were singletons. The ten top clones hold 1.3% of the sample. Sequencing was done on a sample of PBMCs or T cells enriched from blood (not recorded which). The source is a man younger than 45 who had recovered from COVID-19.

The gene calls are TRBV2 and TRBJ2-2; D perhaps matches TRBD1 (6 bases). Germline V gives CDR1 SNHLY, CDR2 FYNNEI. The V and J ends lost 7 bases and 1 base respectively, with 10 bases between them. This CDR3 has 14 residues. The DNA for the CDR3 is TGTGCCAGCAAAGGGACACAGAACACCGGGGAGCTGTTTTTT. Translating gives CASKGTQNTGELFF.

V gene TRBV6-2 or TRBV6-3 combines with J gene TRBJ2-7; D is perhaps TRBD1 (6 bases). This CDR3 is 15 amino acids long. The germline CDR1 and CDR2 sequences are MNHEY and SVGEGT. Deletions cut 5 bases from V and 2 bases from J, with 16 bases between. This chain's CDR3 is CASSRQGTPTYEQYF. The CDR3 coding sequence is TGTGCCAGCAGTCGCCAGGGGACACCAACCTACGAGCAGTACTTC.

This chain uses TRBV3-1 (or the pseudogene TRBV3-2) with TRBJ2-2, with D hard to call. CDR3 length: 14 amino acids. Between the trimmed V and J ends, which lost 5 bases and 3 bases, there was a span of 10 bases. Germline assignment: CDR1 LGHDT and CDR2 YNNKEL (reference sequence). CDR3 sequence (DNA): TGTGCCAGCAGCTACTCACAGTACACCGGGGAGCTGTTTTTT. The encoded protein is CASSYSQYTGELFF.

The chain has TRBV7-3 and TRBJ1-1, with D tentatively TRBD1 (6 bases). The CDR3 extends over 14 amino acids. V lost 2 bases to trimming and J lost 6 bases, with 13 bases between them. Germline lookup yields CDR1 SGHTA and CDR2 FQGTGA. The chain's CDR3 is CASSLDRFAPEAFF. CDR3 bases: TGTGCCAGCAGCTTAGACAGGTTCGCCCCTGAAGCTTTCTTT.

J is TRBJ2-1 and V is TRBV6-4; tentative D call: TRBD2 (6 bases). Germline values: CDR1 MRHNA, CDR2 SNTAGT. The CDR3 spans 16 residues. Trimming took 8 bases from V and 0 from J, leaving 17 bases between them. The CDR3 protein is CASGRMAGSSYNEQFF. The CDR3 DNA reads as TGTGCCAGCGGAAGGATGGCGGGGAGCTCCTACAATGAGCAGTTCTTC.

The genes are TRBV28 and TRBJ2-7; D remains ambiguous. CDR1 and CDR2 (germline): MDHEN, SYDVKM. V lost 6 bases to trimming and J lost 0 bases, with 9 bases between them. This CDR3 has 13 residues. DNA of the CDR3: TGTGCCAGCAGGCCTGGCACCTCCTACGAGCAGTACTTC. It codes for CASRPGTSYEQYF.

Comments on this clone: Mismatch with germline at one junction end may stem from a read error. This chain connects TRBV7-6 to TRBJ1-3; D ambiguous. This CDR3 region has 16 residues. CDR1 is SGHVS, CDR2 FNYEAQ, per germline. The chain's CDR3 is CTSSFAGYSSGNTIYF. CDR3 bases: TGTACCAGCAGCTTCGCAGGTTACTCCTCTGGAAACACCATATATTTT.

The rearrangement uses TRBV19 and TRBJ1-5; weak D call: TRBD1 (5 bases). V was clipped by 3 bases and J by 3 bases, with 12 bases between them. The CDR3 sequence is 15 residues long. Germline CDR1 is LNHDA and CDR2 is SQIVND (reference sequence). The CDR3 loop reads CASSMTEVYNQPQHF. The CDR3 coding sequence is TGTGCCAGTAGTATGACAGAGGTTTACAATCAGCCCCAGCATTTT. Full variable domain (outside the CDR3, taken from reference TRBV19 and TRBJ1-5): DGGITQSPKYLFRKEGQNVTLSCEQNLNHDAMYWYRQDPGQGLRLIYYSQIVNDFQKGDIAEGYSVSREKKESFPLTVTSAQKNPTAFYLCASSMTEVYNQPQHFGDGTRLSIL.

V and J are TRBV7-7 and TRBJ2-7; 7 bases line up with TRBD1. The germline CDR1 and CDR2 sequences are SSHAT and FNYEAQ (reference sequence). V dropped 5 bases and J dropped 6; count of bases not matched to a gene: 19. The CDR3 totals 17 residues. The CDR3 reads CASSPGDREWIFSEQYF. CDR3 sequence (DNA): TGTGCCAGCAGCCCGGGTGACAGGGAGTGGATTTTCTCCGAGCAGTACTTC.

CDR3 sequence reads: CASSSGLVTYNEQFF. CDR3 coding DNA: TGTGCCAGCAGCTCCGGACTGGTGACCTACAATGAGCAGTTCTTC. The gene calls are TRBV7-2 and TRBJ2-1; possibly TRBD2 for D (5 bases). V lost 4 bases and J 2 bases, leaving 12 bases between the germline ends. This CDR3 is 15 amino acids long. Germline V CDR1 and CDR2: SGHTA, FQGNSA.

The rearrangement joins TRBV29-1 to TRBJ2-3; 14 bases are a match to TRBD2. The V and J ends lost 6 bases and 0 bases, in that order; junction bases with no gene match: 5. CDR3 length equals 16 residues. The germline CDR1 and CDR2 sequences are SQVTM and ANQGSEA. The CDR3 DNA sequence: TGCAGCGTAGCAGGACTAGCGGGGGGAAGCACAGATACGCAGTATTTT. It translates to CSVAGLAGGSTDTQYF.

The chain carries TRBV2 and TRBJ1-5, with D hard to call. V was clipped by 6 bases and J by 8 bases, with 11 bases between them. The V gene's germline CDR1 is SNHLY and CDR2 FYNNEI. This CDR3 is 12 amino acids long. DNA of the CDR3: TGTGCCAGCAGAATATCGGTCGAGCCCCAGCATTTT. This sequence encodes CASRISVEPQHF.

V usage is TRBV9 and J usage is TRBJ1-2, with a weak D call TRBD1 (6 bases). The length of the CDR3 is 16 residues. Germline V gene data show CDR1 as SGDLS and CDR2 as YYNGEE. Trimming took 4 bases from V and 5 from J, leaving 21 bases between them. CDR3 sequence: CASSTQGQQISYGYTF. DNA for the CDR3: TGTGCCAGCAGCACCCAAGGACAGCAAATAAGTTATGGCTACACCTTC.

The rearrangement joins TRBV5-1 to TRBJ1-2, with a possible D match to TRBD1 (5 bases). The CDR3 totals 14 residues. V was shortened by 2 bases and J by 8 bases, with 16 bases between the two germline ends. CDR1 SGHRS and CDR2 YFSETQ come from the germline V gene. CDR3 protein: CASSFGGTPQGYTF. CDR3 sequence (DNA): TGCGCCAGCAGCTTTGGGGGGACTCCTCAAGGCTACACCTTC.

The gene calls are TRBV13 and TRBJ2-1; 7 positions agree with TRBD2. The CDR3 extends over 16 amino acids. V lost 6 bases to trimming and J lost 0 bases; unmatched junction nucleotides: 8. The germline V gene has CDR1 PRHDT and CDR2 FYEKMQ (reference sequence). This CDR3 reads CASSFGGGSSYNEQFF. Written as DNA, the CDR3 is TGTGCCAGCAGTTTCGGCGGGGGAAGCTCCTACAATGAGCAGTTCTTC.

This chain connects TRBV20-1 to TRBJ2-7; no reliable D call. Between the trimmed V and J ends, which lost 3 bases and 3 bases, there was a span of 12 bases. The CDR3 is 13 amino acids. Germline V gene sequence: CDR1 DFQATT, CDR2 SNEGSKA (reference sequence). The DNA of the CDR3 is TGCAGTGCTAGTCTTAATGAGCGCTACGAGCAGTACTTC. Amino acids: CSASLNERYEQYF.

The chain recombines TRBV3-1 (or the pseudogene TRBV3-2) with TRBJ1-2; D call uncertain. V gave up 2 bases and J gave up 7 bases, with 17 bases separating them. Germline V gene lookup returns CDR1 LGHDT and CDR2 YNNKEL (reference sequence). The CDR3 has 15 amino acids. CDR3 sequence (DNA): TGTGCCAGCAGCCAAAGAGAACTCCTGTGGAGTGGCTACACCTTC. Residues: CASSQRELLWSGYTF.

In its sample, this clone was seen once. The V and J genes are TRBV15 and TRBJ2-5, with a tentative D call TRBD2 (6 bases). Germline CDR1 reads LNHNV; CDR2 reads YYDKDF (reference sequence). The CDR3 covers 12 residues. With 7 bases removed from V and 2 bases from J, the gap between germline ends came to 8 bases. CDR3 bases: TGTGCCACCACGGGACTGCAAGAGACCCAGTACTTC. Amino acids: CATTGLQETQYF. The full variable domain, in which reference TRBV15 and TRBJ2-5 provide the parts outside the CDR3, is DAMVIQNPRYQVTQFGKPVTLSCSQTLNHNVMYWYQQKSSQAPKLLFHYYDKDFNNEADTPDNFQSRRPNTSFCFLDIRSPGLGDTAMYLCATTGLQETQYFGPGTRLLVL.

The chain uses TRBV5-1 and TRBJ1-1; 11 bases map to TRBD1. J was trimmed by 9 bases and V by 0 bases; bases with no gene match: 1. The CDR3 is 13 amino acids. Germline V gene sequence: CDR1 SGHRS, CDR2 YFSETQ. CDR3: CASSLGDRGKAFF. DNA for the CDR3: TGCGCCAGCAGCTTGGGGGACAGGGGGAAAGCTTTCTTT.

The chain carries TRBV27 and TRBJ2-7; D perhaps matches TRBD1 (6 bases). The CDR3 loop spans 16 amino acids. Trimming cost V 5 bases and J 2 bases, with 19 bases left between them. Germline CDR1 is MNHEY and CDR2 is SMNVEV (reference sequence). The CDR3, as DNA: TGTGCCAGCAGTGCCCGGGACAAGAGTAGCCCCTACGAGCAGTACTTC. Encoded protein: CASSARDKSSPYEQYF.

The chain is built from TRBV5-1 and TRBJ1-4; the D gene is possibly TRBD1 (6 bases). Trimming removed 4 bases at V and 5 bases at J, with 18 bases between. This CDR3 has 16 amino acids. Looked up from germline, CDR1 is SGHRS and CDR2 is YFSETQ. The CDR3 sequence: CASSPTGGARNEKLFF. Here the CDR3 DNA reads TGCGCCAGCAGCCCTACCGGGGGGGCAAGGAATGAAAAACTGTTTTTT.

The chain is built from TRBV5-6 and TRBJ1-4; a weak D match, TRBD1 (6 bases). Per germline, CDR1 SGHDT and CDR2 YYEEEE. Trimming removed 2 bases from V and 8 bases from J, with 13 bases in between. The CDR3 has 14 residues. In nucleotides, the CDR3 is TGTGCCAGCAGCTTCTCGACAGGTGCCGAAAAACTGTTTTTT. Translation: CASSFSTGAEKLFF.